This T cell receptor beta chain was recorded in a study of CD8 T cells in Susac syndrome. The count of this clonotype is one. The CDR3 consists of 15 residues. The germline V and J ends were trimmed by 2 bases and 4 bases, with 9 bases remaining between them. Germline lookup yields CDR1 ENHRY and CDR2 SYGVKD. RNA in amounts of roughly 0.45 to 1 ug was reverse transcribed with random hexamers. The CDR3 of TCR beta was amplified by immunoSEQ multiplex PCR across 54 Vbeta and 13 Jbeta. TCRdb reprocessed the immunoSEQ multiplex PCR reads via MiXCR and lists one record per CDR3 protein. The top ten clones hold around 0.21% of a sample with about 150,000 distinct CDR3 sequences, just under 95% of them seen once.

J is TRBJ2-6 and V is TRBV10-3; D may match TRBD1 or TRBD2 (5 bases each). This TCR came from a human donor with multiple sclerosis. The source material was CD8+ T cells from PBMCs. This CDR3 is CAISEGGSGANVLTF. CDR3 DNA sequence: TGTGCCATCAGTGAGGGGGGATCCGGGGCCAACGTCCTGACTTTC.